This T cell receptor (beta chain) was captured by sequencing in a study of read filtering for tumor transcriptome and immune sequencing (TCRdb year 2020). Background on the whole study: The cohort consisted of roughly 16 male and some 13 female patients, with a mean age of approximately 70 years and an age range of roughly 45 to 85. TCR-region mapped reads per sample ranged from about 4 to 11 million with IR-seq versus only about 85 to 1273 with RNA-seq. Using the same bone marrow samples, the study ran both targeted immune repertoire sequencing and bulk whole-transcriptome sequencing and then compared the TCR repertoires from each method. One main goal was a read-filtering strategy for immune repertoire data, in particular deciding whether clonotypes backed by only one read should be removed. By revised international staging, eight or nine patients were R-ISS I, some 17 were R-ISS II and about 7 were R-ISS III. After DNase treatment, whole-transcriptome libraries were prepared using the TruSeq RNA Access Library Prep Kit. Broad study findings and their caveats: Compared with RNA-seq, IR-seq captured clonotypes at much higher depth and more reliably, and a smaller IR-seq throughput was enough to identify most shared clonotypes. The sorted CD138-negative fraction was a mixed bone marrow immune population, not purified T cells. In IR-seq, 80% to 85% of clonotypes but 3% to 4% of total reads were represented by single-read clonotypes, whereas in RNA-seq, around 73% of clonotypes and approximately 44% of reads were represented by single-read clonotypes. Removing single-read clonotypes increased the correlation between IR-seq and RNA-seq shared clonotype proportions.

TCR libraries were constructed from approximately 360 ng RNA using the Immunoverse kit, and molecular barcoded adaptors covering alpha/delta and beta/gamma chains were employed. TCR library preparation was performed with the same RNA that was used for transcriptome sequencing. An Illumina HiSeq 4000 with 2 x 150 cycles was used to sequence the TCR libraries. Processing in the source paper ran as follows. TCR reads were aligned to human V, D, J and C references and assembled into CDR3 clonotypes with MiXCR, including quality filtering and error correction. The tcR package in R was used to analyze clonotype counts and gene usage diversity. Raw mapping reads were checked after the RNA-seq reads had been mapped by STAR aligner version 2.5.3a onto the human GRCh37 genome. To test how sequencing depth affected the clonotypes detected, IR-seq fastq files were randomly downsampled with Seqtk 1.3. TCRdb trimmed the raw reads at Q25, called clones with MiXCR and kept productive beta chains. Rows are combined by CDR3 protein, so each entry shows the most common genes and DNA. V and J calls and clone size were set by TCRdb, not the authors. The sample yields approximately 25,000 distinct CDR3 sequences; roughly 14% were counted once. Of the sample, about 48% is held by the ten largest clones.

This clonotype was seen at least ten times. No cognate antigen has been identified for it. No much larger clone exists at a distance of one base, and base qualities are not known. Each patient had bone marrow sampled at the time of active disease. Isolation of bone marrow mononuclear cells was performed by Ficoll-Hypaque density gradient centrifugation. Myeloma plasma cells were removed and CD138-negative cells were obtained by negative selection following labeling with CD138 magnetic microbeads on a MACS separator. Flow cytometry on an Attune NxT with CD138 antibodies was used to check the purity of the isolated cells. TRIzol reagent was used to extract total RNA, which was then quantified with a NanoDrop spectrophotometer. For each patient, paired RNA-seq and IR-seq were run on the CD138-negative bone marrow sample from that patient. Measured from the cysteine to the phenylalanine, the CDR3 is 15 residues long. The read is trimmed to its CDR3 DNA, 45 bases read in frame from base 1. For this chain, trimming is 6 bases at the V end and 7 bases at the J end, and the number of junction bases without a gene match is 9. Via the germline V gene (reference sequence), CDR1 is LNHDA and CDR2 SQIVND.

The sequence joins TRBV19 to TRBJ2-3; 11 middle bases align to TRBD2. This clonotype originated in a donor over 35 with multiple myeloma. The sequenced sample was a population of CD138-negative cells sorted from bone marrow. In the paper's terms, the cell subset or site label means: bone marrow mononuclear cells depleted of CD138+ plasma/myeloma cells by negative magnetic selection. The nucleotides are TGTGCCAGTAGCCCGTCTAGCGGGAGGAGACATACGCAGTATTTT. It specifies CASSPSSGRRHTQYF.